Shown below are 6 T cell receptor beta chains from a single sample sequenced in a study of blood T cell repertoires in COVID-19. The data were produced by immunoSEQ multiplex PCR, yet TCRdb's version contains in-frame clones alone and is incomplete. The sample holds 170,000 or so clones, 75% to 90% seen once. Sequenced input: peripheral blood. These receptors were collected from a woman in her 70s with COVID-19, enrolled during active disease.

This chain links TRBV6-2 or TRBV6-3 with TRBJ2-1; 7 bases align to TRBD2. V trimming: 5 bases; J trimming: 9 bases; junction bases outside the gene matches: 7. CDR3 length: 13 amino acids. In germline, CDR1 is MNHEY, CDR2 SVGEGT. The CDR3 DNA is TGTGCCAGCAGTCCGGGACTAATGGCTGAGCAGTTCTTC. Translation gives CASSPGLMAEQFF.

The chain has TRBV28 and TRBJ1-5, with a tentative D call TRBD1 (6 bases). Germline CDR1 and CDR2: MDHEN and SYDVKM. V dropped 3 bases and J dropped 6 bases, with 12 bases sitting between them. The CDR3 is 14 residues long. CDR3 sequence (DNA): TGTGCCAGCAGTTTTACAGGGAAGGGTCAGCCCCAGCATTTT. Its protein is CASSFTGKGQPQHF.

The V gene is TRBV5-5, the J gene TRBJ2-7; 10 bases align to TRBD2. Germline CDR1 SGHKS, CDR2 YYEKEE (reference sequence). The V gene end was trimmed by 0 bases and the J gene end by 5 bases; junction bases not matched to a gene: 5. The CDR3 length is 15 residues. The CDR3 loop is CASSLVPSGSNEQYF. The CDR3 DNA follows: TGTGCCAGCAGCTTGGTCCCTAGCGGGAGTAACGAGCAGTACTTC.

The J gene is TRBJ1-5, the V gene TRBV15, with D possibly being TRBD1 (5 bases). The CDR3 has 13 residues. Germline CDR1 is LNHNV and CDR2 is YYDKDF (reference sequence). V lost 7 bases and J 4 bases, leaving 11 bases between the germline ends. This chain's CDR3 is CATNSGINQPQHF. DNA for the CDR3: TGTGCCACCAACTCAGGGATTAATCAGCCCCAGCATTTT.

The CDR3 here is CASRSEAAAGPLHF. For the CDR3, the DNA is TGTGCCAGCAGATCCGAAGCGGCGGCGGGCCCCCTCCACTTT. The genes are TRBV11-2 and TRBJ1-6; D not certain. V was pared by 6 bases and J by 13 bases, with 19 bases between. The CDR3 covers 14 residues. The germline V gene has CDR1 SGHAT and CDR2 FQNNGV.

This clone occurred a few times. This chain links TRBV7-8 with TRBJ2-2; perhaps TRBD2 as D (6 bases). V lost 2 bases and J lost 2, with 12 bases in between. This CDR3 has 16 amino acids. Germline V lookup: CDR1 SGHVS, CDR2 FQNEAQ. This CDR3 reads CASSLRDFSNTGELFF. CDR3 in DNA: TGTGCCAGCAGCTTACGGGACTTCTCTAACACCGGGGAGCTGTTTTTT.